This T cell receptor beta chain was sequenced for a study of ipilimumab plus nivolumab after autologous stem cell transplantation. The CDR3 extends over 15 amino acids. Per the germline V gene, CDR1 is SGHTA and CDR2 is FQGNSA. The ends were cut back, 8 bases at V and 0 bases at J, with 14 bases in the middle. Data came from immunoSEQ multiplex PCR; TCRdb stores just in-frame clones and leaves some out. The table lists 11,000 or so clones, around 75% of them singletons, with about 10% in the top ten. The sample was PBMCs, taken in a trial of ipilimumab plus nivolumab as post-transplant consolidation. The clonotype was recovered from a male donor with multiple myeloma. The V gene is TRBV7-2, the J gene TRBJ1-5, with a possible D match to TRBD1 (5 bases). The CDR3 coding sequence is TGTGCCAGCTCACTAGGGGAAAATAGCAATCAGCCCCAGCATTTT. Amino acid sequence: CASSLGENSNQPQHF.